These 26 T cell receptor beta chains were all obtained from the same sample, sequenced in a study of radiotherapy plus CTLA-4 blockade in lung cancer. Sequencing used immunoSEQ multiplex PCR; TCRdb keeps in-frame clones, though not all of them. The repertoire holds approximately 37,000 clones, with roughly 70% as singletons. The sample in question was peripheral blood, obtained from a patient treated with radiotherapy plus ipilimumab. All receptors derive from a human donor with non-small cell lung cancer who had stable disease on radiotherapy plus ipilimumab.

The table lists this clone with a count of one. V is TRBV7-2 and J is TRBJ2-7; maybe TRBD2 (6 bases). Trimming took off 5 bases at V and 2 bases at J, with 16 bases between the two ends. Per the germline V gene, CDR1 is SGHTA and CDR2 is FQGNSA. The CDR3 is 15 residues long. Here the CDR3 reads CASSRGGTGTYEQYF. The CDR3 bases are TGTGCCAGCAGCCGCGGCGGGACGGGGACCTACGAGCAGTACTTC.

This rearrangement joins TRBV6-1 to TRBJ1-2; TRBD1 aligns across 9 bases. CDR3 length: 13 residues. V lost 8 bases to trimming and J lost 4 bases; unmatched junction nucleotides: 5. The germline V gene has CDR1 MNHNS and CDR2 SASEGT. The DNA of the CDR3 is TGTGCCAGCGGCACAGGGGGCGCCTATGGCTACACCTTC. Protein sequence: CASGTGGAYGYTF.

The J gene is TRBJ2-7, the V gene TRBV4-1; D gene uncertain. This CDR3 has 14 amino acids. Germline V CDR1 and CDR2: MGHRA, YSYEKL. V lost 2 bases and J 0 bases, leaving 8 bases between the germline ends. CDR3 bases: TGCGCCAGCAGCCAAAACAGCAACTCCTACGAGCAGTACTTC. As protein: CASSQNSNSYEQYF.

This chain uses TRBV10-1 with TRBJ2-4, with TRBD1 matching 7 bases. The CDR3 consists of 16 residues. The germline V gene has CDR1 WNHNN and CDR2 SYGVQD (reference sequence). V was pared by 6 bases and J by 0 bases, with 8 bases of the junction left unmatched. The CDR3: CASRQPTGLAKNIQYF. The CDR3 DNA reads TGCGCCAGCAGACAACCGACAGGGCTAGCCAAAAACATTCAGTACTTC.

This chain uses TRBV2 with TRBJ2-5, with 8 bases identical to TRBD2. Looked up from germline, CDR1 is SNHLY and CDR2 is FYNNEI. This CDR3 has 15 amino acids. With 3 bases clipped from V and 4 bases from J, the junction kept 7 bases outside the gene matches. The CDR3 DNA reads TGTGCCAGCAGTGAGCCTACGGGGGGGGCAGAGACCCAGTACTTC. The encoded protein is CASSEPTGGAETQYF.

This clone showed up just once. As DNA, the CDR3 is TGTGCCAGCAGTTACTCGGGGGGGGCCGGGGCCAACGTCCTGACTTTC. Protein product: CASSYSGGAGANVLTF. This chain links TRBV6-5 with TRBJ2-6, with D possibly being TRBD2 (7 bases). The V gene's germline CDR1 is MNHEY and CDR2 SVGAGI. V was shortened by 0 bases and J by 4 bases, with 10 bases between the two germline ends. The CDR3 is made up of 16 amino acids.

CDR3 nucleotides: TGTGCCAGCGGACGGCAGGGGGGCGGCAATCAGCCCCAGCATTTT. Translated, it gives CASGRQGGGNQPQHF. J is TRBJ1-5 and V is TRBV5-8; 7 positions agree with TRBD1. Germline trimming cut 7 bases from V and 2 bases from J; bases unmatched to any gene: 9. Germline-derived CDR1 and CDR2 are SGHTS and YDEGEE. CDR3 length: 15 residues. Based on the CDR3 plus reference TRBV5-8 and TRBJ1-5, the full variable domain is EAGVTQSPTHLIKTRGQQATLRCSPISGHTSVYWYQQALGLGLQFLLWYDEGEERNRGNFPPRFSGRQFPNYSSELNVNALELEDSALYLCASGRQGGGNQPQHFGDGTRLSIL.

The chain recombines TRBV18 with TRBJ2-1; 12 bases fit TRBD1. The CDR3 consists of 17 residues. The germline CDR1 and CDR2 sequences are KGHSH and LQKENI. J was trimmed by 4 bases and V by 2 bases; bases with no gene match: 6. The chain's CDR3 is CASSPAGQGARYNEQFF. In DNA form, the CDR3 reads TGTGCCAGCTCACCAGCGGGACAGGGGGCTCGGTACAATGAGCAGTTCTTC.

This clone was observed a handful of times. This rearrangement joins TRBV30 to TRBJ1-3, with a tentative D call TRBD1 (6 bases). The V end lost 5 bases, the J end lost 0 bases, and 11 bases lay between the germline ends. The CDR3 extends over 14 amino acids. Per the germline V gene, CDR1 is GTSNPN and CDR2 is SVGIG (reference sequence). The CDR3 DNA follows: TGTGCCTGGTTACAGGGTCGCTCTGGAAACACCATATATTTT. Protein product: CAWLQGRSGNTIYF.

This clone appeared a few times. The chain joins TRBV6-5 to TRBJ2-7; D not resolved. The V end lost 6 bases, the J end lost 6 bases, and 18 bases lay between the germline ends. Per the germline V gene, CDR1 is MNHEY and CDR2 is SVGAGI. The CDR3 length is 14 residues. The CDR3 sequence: CASSKLGGYGEQYF. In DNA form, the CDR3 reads TGTGCCAGCAGCAAGTTAGGCGGCTACGGCGAGCAGTACTTC.

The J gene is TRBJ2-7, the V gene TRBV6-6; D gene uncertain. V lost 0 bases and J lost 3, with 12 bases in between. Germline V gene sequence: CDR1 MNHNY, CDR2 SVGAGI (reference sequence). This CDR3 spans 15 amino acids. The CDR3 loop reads CASSYSTSLDYEQYF. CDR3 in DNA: TGTGCCAGCAGTTACTCGACCAGCCTAGACTACGAGCAGTACTTC.

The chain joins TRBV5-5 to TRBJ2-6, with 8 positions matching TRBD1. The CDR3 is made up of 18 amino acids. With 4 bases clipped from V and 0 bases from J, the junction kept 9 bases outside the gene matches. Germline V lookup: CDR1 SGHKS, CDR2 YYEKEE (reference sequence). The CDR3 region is CASSRTGTGVSGANVLTF. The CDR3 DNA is TGTGCCAGCAGCCGTACTGGGACAGGAGTCTCTGGGGCCAACGTCCTGACTTTC.

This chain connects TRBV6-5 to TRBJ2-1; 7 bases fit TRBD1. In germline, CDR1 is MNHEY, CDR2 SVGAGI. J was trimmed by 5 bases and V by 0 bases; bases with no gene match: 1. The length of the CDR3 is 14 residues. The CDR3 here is CASSYSGQNNEQFF. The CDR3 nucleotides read TGTGCCAGCAGTTACTCGGGACAGAACAATGAGCAGTTCTTC.

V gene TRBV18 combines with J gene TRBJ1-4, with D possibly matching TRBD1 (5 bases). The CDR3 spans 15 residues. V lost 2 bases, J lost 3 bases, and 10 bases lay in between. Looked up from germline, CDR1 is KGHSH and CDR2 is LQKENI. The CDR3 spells CASSPIREANEKLFF. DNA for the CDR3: TGTGCCAGCTCACCAATCAGGGAGGCTAATGAAAAACTGTTTTTT.

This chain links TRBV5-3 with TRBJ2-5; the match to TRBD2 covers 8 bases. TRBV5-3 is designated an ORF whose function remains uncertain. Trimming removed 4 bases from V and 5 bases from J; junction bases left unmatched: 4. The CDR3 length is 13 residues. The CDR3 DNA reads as TGTGCCAGAAGCCTTAGCGGGGAGGAGACCCAGTACTTC. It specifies CARSLSGEETQYF.

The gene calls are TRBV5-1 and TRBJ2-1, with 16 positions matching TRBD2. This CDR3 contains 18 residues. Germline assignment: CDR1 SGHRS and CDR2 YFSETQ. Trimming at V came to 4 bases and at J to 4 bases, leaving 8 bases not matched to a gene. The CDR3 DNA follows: TGCGCCAGCAGCGAGGGACTAGCGGGGGGGAGTATGTACAATGAGCAGTTCTTC. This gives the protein CASSEGLAGGSMYNEQFF.

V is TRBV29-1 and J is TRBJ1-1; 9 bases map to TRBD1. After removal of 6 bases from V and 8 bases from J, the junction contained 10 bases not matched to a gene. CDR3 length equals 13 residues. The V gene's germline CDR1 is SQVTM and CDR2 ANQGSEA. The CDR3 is CSVGTGREGEAFF. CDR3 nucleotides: TGCAGCGTGGGGACAGGGCGAGAGGGGGAAGCTTTCTTT.

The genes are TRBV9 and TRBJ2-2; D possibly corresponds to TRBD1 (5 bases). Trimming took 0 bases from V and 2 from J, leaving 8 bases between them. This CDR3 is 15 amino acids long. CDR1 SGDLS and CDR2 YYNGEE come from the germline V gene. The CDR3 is CASSVVGQNTGELFF. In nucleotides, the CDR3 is TGTGCCAGCAGCGTAGTAGGACAAAACACCGGGGAGCTGTTTTTT.

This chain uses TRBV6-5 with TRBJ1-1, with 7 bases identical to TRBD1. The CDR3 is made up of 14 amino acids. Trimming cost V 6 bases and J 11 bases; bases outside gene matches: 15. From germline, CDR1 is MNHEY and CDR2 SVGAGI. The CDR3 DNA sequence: TGTGCCAGCAGCCTTAGCGGGGGCAGGGGGAGTGCTTTCTTT. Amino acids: CASSLSGGRGSAFF.

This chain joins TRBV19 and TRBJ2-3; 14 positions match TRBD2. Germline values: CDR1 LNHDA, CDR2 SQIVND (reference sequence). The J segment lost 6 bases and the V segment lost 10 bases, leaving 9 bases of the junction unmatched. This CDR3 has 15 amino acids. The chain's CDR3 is CATGTSGGSGDTQYF. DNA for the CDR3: TGTGCCACCGGGACTAGCGGGGGCTCGGGGGATACGCAGTATTTT.

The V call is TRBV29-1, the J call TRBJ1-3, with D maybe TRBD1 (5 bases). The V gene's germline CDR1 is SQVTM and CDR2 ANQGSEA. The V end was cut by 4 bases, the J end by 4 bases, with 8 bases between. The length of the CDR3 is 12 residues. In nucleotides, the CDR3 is TGCAGCGTTGTGGGGCACGGAAACACCATATATTTT. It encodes CSVVGHGNTIYF.

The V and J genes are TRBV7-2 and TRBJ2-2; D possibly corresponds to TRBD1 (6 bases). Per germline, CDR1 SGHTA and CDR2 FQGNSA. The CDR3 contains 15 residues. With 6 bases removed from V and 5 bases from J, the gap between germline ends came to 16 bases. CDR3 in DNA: TGTGCCAGCAGACAGGGTGGGCGTACGACCGGGGAGCTGTTTTTT. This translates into CASRQGGRTTGELFF.

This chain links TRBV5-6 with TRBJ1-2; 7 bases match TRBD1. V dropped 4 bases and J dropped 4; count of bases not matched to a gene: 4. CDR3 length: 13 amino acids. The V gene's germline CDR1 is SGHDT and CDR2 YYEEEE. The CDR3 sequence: CASSRPGGYGYTF. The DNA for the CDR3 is TGTGCCAGCAGCCGACCAGGGGGCTATGGCTACACCTTC.

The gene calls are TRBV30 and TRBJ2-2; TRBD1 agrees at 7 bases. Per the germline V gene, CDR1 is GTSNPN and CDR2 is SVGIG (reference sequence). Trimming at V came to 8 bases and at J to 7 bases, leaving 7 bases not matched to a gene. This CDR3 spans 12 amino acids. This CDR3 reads CARERGHGELFF. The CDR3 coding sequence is TGTGCCCGGGAAAGGGGGCACGGGGAGCTGTTTTTT.

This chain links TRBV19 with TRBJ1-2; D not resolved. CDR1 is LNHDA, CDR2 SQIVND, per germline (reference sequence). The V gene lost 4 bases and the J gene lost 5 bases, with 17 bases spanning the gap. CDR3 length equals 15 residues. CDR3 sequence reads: CASSTGRDPIYGYTF. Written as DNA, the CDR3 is TGTGCCAGTAGTACAGGTCGCGACCCAATATATGGCTACACCTTC.

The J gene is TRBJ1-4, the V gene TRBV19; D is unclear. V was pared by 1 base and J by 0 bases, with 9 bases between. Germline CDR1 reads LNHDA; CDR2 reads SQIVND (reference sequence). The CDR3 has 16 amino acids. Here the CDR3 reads CASSIGFGTTNEKLFF. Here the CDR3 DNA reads TGTGCCAGTAGTATAGGATTCGGGACAACTAATGAAAAACTGTTTTTT.